This is a list of T cell receptor beta chains from one sample in a study of graft-versus-host responses after intestinal transplantation. Sequenced by immunoSEQ multiplex PCR; TCRdb stores in-frame clones only, minus some. The sample lists 12,000 to 15,000 clones, roughly two fifths occurring once. Source: alloreactive CD4+ T cells from a mixed lymphocyte reaction culture, taken before intestinal transplant. These receptors all come from a human patient who received an intestinal transplant. The CDR3 runs from the conserved cysteine through the conserved F or W. The D gene is left open where the match is weak. Size is stated for part of the rows, as once, few or many counts, or as a class when the clone is expanded.

>NA|TRBV19|TRBJ1-6|few
CASREGPTYNSPLHF
TGTGCCAGTAGGGAGGGACCGACTTATAATTCACCCCTCCACTTT
>TRBD2|TRBV7-9|TRBJ2-3|NA
CASSLVGLATDTQYF
TGTGCCAGCAGCTTAGTTGGACTAGCGACAGATACGCAGTATTTT
>NA|TRBV7-9|TRBJ2-3|few
CASSLAGGDTQYF
TGTGCCAGCAGCTTAGCAGGAGGAGATACGCAGTATTTT
>TRBD1|TRBV30|TRBJ2-2|NA
CAWSVDGRGITGELFF
TGTGCCTGGAGTGTAGATGGCAGGGGGATCACCGGGGAGCTGTTTTTT
>TRBD1|TRBV7-2|TRBJ2-2|NA
CASSFVQGAYTGELFF
TGTGCCAGCAGCTTCGTCCAGGGGGCTTACACCGGGGAGCTGTTTTTT
>NA|TRBV4-3|TRBJ2-7|medium-sized
CASSQDLMSIYEQYF
TGCGCCAGCAGCCAAGATCTCATGAGCATCTACGAGCAGTACTTC
>NA|TRBV30|TRBJ2-2|NA
CAWSAHRGGTGELFF
TGTGCCTGGAGTGCCCACAGGGGGGGCACCGGGGAGCTGTTTTTT
>NA|TRBV19|TRBJ1-1|NA
CASSMGWNTEAFF
TGTGCCAGTAGTATGGGCTGGAACACTGAAGCTTTCTTT
>TRBD1|TRBV7-2|TRBJ1-1|NA
CASSATGGAVLSGAFF
TGTGCCAGCAGCGCCACAGGGGGCGCAGTCTTGTCTGGAGCTTTCTTT
>NA|TRBV27|TRBJ1-1|few
CASSLSSGRNTEAFF
TGTGCCAGCAGTTTATCGTCCGGGAGGAACACTGAAGCTTTCTTT
>NA|TRBV5-1|TRBJ1-3|few
CASSVTGGNTIYF
TGCGCCAGCAGCGTCACAGGAGGAAACACCATATATTTT
>TRBD2|TRBV2|TRBJ2-3|NA
CASSALAGGRDTQYF
TGTGCCAGCAGCGCACTAGCGGGGGGGCGAGATACGCAGTATTTT
>NA|TRBV29-1|TRBJ1-2|NA
CSVFRGGGYTF
TGCAGCGTTTTTCGAGGGGGTGGCTACACCTTC
>NA|TRBV6-5|TRBJ2-7|NA
CASHTGVGKGEQYF
TGTGCCAGCCATACAGGCGTAGGGAAGGGTGAGCAGTACTTC
>TRBD1|TRBV29-1|TRBJ1-2|NA
CSVSRQGDYGYTF
TGCAGCGTTTCGCGACAGGGTGACTATGGCTACACCTTC
>TRBD2|TRBV11-3|TRBJ2-7|NA
CASSLQAGGSYEQYF
TGTGCCAGCAGCTTACAAGCGGGGGGTTCCTACGAGCAGTACTTC
>NA|TRBV7-9|TRBJ2-7|NA
CASSLNPVPTLEQYF
TGTGCCAGCAGCTTAAATCCCGTACCTACTTTAGAGCAGTACTTC
>TRBD1|TRBV27|TRBJ1-4|NA
CASSAPGQGIGKLFF
TGTGCCAGCAGTGCACCGGGACAGGGGATCGGAAAACTGTTTTTT
>TRBD1|TRBV19|TRBJ1-2|NA
CASSPSGQVKYGYTF
TGTGCCAGTAGTCCCTCCGGACAGGTAAAATATGGCTACACCTTC
>NA|TRBV7-2|TRBJ1-1|NA
CASSAMEGNTEAFF
TGTGCCAGCAGCGCCATGGAGGGAAACACTGAAGCTTTCTTT
>NA|TRBV7-2|TRBJ1-2|once
CASSLRAGDYGYTF
TGTGCCAGCAGCTTACGCGCAGGGGACTATGGCTACACCTTC
>NA|TRBV7-8|TRBJ1-1|few
CASSRRLMNTEAFF
TGTGCCAGCAGCCGTAGACTCATGAACACTGAAGCTTTCTTT
>TRBD1|TRBV12-5|TRBJ1-5|NA
CASAEQGAQPQHF
TGTGCTAGTGCCGAACAGGGGGCCCAGCCCCAGCATTTT
>TRBD2|TRBV5-4|TRBJ2-7|once
CASSLGPGGPYEQYF
TGTGCCAGCAGCTTGGGACCGGGGGGGCCCTACGAGCAGTACTTC
>TRBD1|TRBV30|TRBJ2-3|few
CAWDRGGTDTQYF
TGTGCCTGGGACAGGGGGGGCACAGATACGCAGTATTTT
>TRBD2|TRBV10-2|TRBJ2-7|NA
CASRPGLGIRNF
TGCGCCAGCAGGCCGGGACTAGGGATCAGGAACTTC
>TRBD1|TRBV5-6|TRBJ2-7|NA
CASSLSGTAYYEQYF
TGTGCCAGCAGCTTGTCCGGGACAGCATACTACGAGCAGTACTTC
>NA|TRBV7-2|TRBJ1-1|once
CASSPRVNTEAFF
TGTGCCAGCAGCCCCAGGGTCAACACTGAAGCTTTCTTT
>TRBD1|TRBV2|TRBJ1-5|few
CASRDRTGGNQPQHF
TGTGCCAGCAGAGACAGGACAGGGGGCAATCAGCCCCAGCATTTT
>NA|TRBV18|TRBJ1-1|medium-sized
CASSPLGNTEAFF
TGTGCCAGCTCACCCCTCGGGAACACTGAAGCTTTCTTT
>TRBD2|TRBV13|TRBJ2-1|NA
CASSLGGSGGLQFF
TGTGCCAGCAGCTTAGGGGGTAGCGGGGGCCTCCAGTTCTTC
>NA|TRBV10-2|TRBJ2-7|NA
CASSDLGSYEQYF
TGCGCCAGCAGTGACCTCGGCTCCTACGAGCAGTACTTC
>TRBD1|TRBV6-5|TRBJ1-6|NA
CASSRTGEGSPLHF
TGTGCCAGCAGCCGTACAGGGGAAGGTTCACCCCTCCACTTT
>NA|TRBV5-1|TRBJ2-5|NA
CASSLGPGGFQETQYF
TGCGCCAGCAGCTTGGGTCCGGGGGGCTTCCAAGAGACCCAGTACTTC
>NA|TRBV25-1|TRBJ2-7|NA
CASSETEPTTYEQYF
TGTGCCAGCAGTGAAACGGAACCCACTACCTACGAGCAGTACTTC
>TRBD2|TRBV5-1|TRBJ2-7|NA
CASSFASLAGGLEQYF
TGCGCCAGCAGCTTTGCTTCACTAGCGGGGGGCCTCGAGCAGTACTTC
>TRBD1|TRBV4-1|TRBJ1-2|NA
CASSLQTGTGNYGYTF
TGCGCCAGCAGCCTGCAAACCGGGACAGGGAACTATGGCTACACCTTC
>NA|TRBV11-2|TRBJ2-5|NA
CASSYGGGQETQYF
TGTGCCAGCAGTTACGGGGGTGGCCAAGAGACCCAGTACTTC
>NA|TRBV5-8|TRBJ1-3|medium-sized
CASSFNRAPNTIYF
TGTGCCAGCAGCTTCAACAGGGCCCCCAACACCATATATTTT
>NA|TRBV6-1|TRBJ2-7|NA
CASSPLYEQYF
TGTGCCAGCAGCCCCCTTTACGAGCAGTACTTC
>NA|TRBV27|TRBJ1-2|NA
CASSLSPGLNGYTF
TGTGCCAGCAGTTTATCGCCAGGGCTGAATGGCTACACCTTC
>TRBD2|TRBV27|TRBJ2-2|few
CASSLPLASGGARTGELFF
TGTGCCAGCAGTCTTCCCCTGGCTAGCGGGGGGGCGCGAACCGGGGAGCTGTTTTTT
>TRBD2|TRBV9|TRBJ2-5|NA
CASSGRLAGVRYF
TGTGCCAGCAGCGGACGACTAGCGGGGGTCCGGTACTTC
>TRBD2|TRBV7-9|TRBJ2-3|NA
CASSLAIAGGYRDTQYF
TGTGCCAGCAGCTTAGCCATAGCGGGGGGGTACCGAGATACGCAGTATTTT
>NA|TRBV18|TRBJ2-3|few
CASTGSAGIFGDTQYF
TGTGCCAGCACCGGTTCGGCGGGGATCTTTGGAGATACGCAGTATTTT
>TRBD1|TRBV11-3|TRBJ1-2|NA
CASSFGQAFYGYTF
TGTGCCAGCAGCTTTGGACAGGCCTTCTATGGCTACACCTTC
>NA|TRBV18|TRBJ1-5|few
CASSPSGGGNQPQHF
TGTGCCAGCTCGCCCAGCGGGGGAGGCAATCAGCCCCAGCATTTT
>NA|TRBV4-1|TRBJ2-2|few
CASSQEGTSFGELFF
TGCGCCAGCAGCCAAGAGGGTACTAGCTTCGGGGAGCTGTTTTTT
>TRBD1|TRBV10-3|TRBJ2-1|NA
CAISPGQAGDEQFF
TGTGCCATCAGCCCGGGACAGGCGGGTGATGAGCAGTTCTTC
>TRBD1|TRBV18|TRBJ2-3|few
CASSPLGQGGWKDTQYF
TGTGCCAGCTCACCACTAGGACAGGGCGGGTGGAAAGATACGCAGTATTTT
>TRBD1|TRBV19|TRBJ2-2|NA
CASSIDGQGALTGELFF
TGTGCCAGTAGTATAGATGGACAGGGGGCTTTAACCGGGGAGCTGTTTTTT
>NA|TRBV12-5|TRBJ1-5|medium-sized
CASGFGGHSNQPQHF
TGTGCTAGTGGTTTTGGGGGCCATAGCAATCAGCCCCAGCATTTT
>TRBD2|TRBV9|TRBJ2-3|few
CASSLGLAADTQYF
TGTGCCAGCAGCTTGGGACTAGCGGCAGATACGCAGTATTTT
>NA|TRBV29-1|TRBJ2-5|NA
CSVEWGLWETQYF
TGCAGCGTTGAATGGGGCTTGTGGGAGACCCAGTACTTC
>TRBD2|TRBV11-2|TRBJ2-1|once
CASSLGSSGGLLNEQFF
TGTGCCAGCAGCTTAGGAAGTAGCGGGGGGCTTCTTAATGAGCAGTTCTTC
>TRBD2|TRBV18|TRBJ2-3|NA
CASSPGPGGGALDTQYF
TGTGCCAGCTCACCTGGTCCAGGCGGGGGGGCCTTAGATACGCAGTATTTT
>NA|TRBV6-6|TRBJ2-7|NA
CATGWGGTSYEQYF
TGTGCCACCGGCTGGGGGGGCACCTCCTACGAGCAGTACTTC
>NA|TRBV7-9|TRBJ2-7|few
CASKVGSSYEQYF
TGTGCCAGCAAAGTGGGCAGCTCCTACGAGCAGTACTTC
>TRBD1|TRBV23-1|TRBJ2-5|NA
CASSQPLRDRLKETQYF
TGCGCCAGCAGTCAACCACTTAGGGACAGGCTAAAAGAGACCCAGTACTTC
>TRBD1|TRBV6-1|TRBJ1-6|medium-sized
CASSDRTGSSSYNSPLHF
TGTGCCAGCAGTGACAGGACAGGGAGTAGCTCCTATAATTCACCCCTCCACTTT